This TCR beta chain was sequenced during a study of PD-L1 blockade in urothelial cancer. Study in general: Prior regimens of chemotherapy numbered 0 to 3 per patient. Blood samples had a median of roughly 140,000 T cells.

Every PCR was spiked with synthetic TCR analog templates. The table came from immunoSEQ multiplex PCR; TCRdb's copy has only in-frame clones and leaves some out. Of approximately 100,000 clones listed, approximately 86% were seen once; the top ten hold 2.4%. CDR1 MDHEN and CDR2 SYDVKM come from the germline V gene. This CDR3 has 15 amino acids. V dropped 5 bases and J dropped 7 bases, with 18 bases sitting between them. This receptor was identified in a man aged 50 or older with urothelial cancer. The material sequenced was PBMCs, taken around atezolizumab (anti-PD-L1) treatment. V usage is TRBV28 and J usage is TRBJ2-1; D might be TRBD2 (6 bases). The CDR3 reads CASSATTPGRNEQFF. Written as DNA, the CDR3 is TGTGCCAGCAGTGCCACAACCCCAGGGAGGAATGAGCAGTTCTTC.